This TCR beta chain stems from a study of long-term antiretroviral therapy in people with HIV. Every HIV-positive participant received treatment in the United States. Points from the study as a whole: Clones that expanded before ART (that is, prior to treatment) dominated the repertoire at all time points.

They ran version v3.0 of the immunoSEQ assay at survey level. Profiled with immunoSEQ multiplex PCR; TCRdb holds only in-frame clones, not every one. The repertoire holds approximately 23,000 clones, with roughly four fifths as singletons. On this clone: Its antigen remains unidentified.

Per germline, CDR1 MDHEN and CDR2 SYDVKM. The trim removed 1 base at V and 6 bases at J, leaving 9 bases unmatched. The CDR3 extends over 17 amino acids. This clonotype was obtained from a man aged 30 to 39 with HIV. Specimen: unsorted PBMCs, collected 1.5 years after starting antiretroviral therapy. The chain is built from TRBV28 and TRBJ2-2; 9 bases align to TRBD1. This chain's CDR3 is CASSLFDLGQGPGELFF. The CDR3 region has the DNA TGTGCCAGCAGTTTATTCGATCTGGGACAGGGACCCGGGGAGCTGTTTTTT.